What follows describes a single TCR beta chain. Its antigen is unknown. In the PCR, 60 Vbeta and 13 Jbeta primers were used. As processed by the authors: Approximately 11 million of the roughly 80 million unique TCR beta chains counted in a later analysis were shared. Clones were sequenced by immunoSEQ multiplex PCR, and TCRdb holds only the in-frame ones, with some missing. The V and J calls and the clone size are those of that table, but D and trimming were determined from the DNA. The table lists 200,000 to 250,000 clones, with more than 0.75% in the top ten. Trimming took 6 bases from V and 6 from J; bases not matched to a gene: 9. The CDR3 sequence is 15 residues long. Germline V gene data show CDR1 as MDHEN and CDR2 as SYDVKM. The data were taken from a study of cytomegalovirus exposure and HLA in healthy donors. This cohort consisted of healthy bone marrow donors. Overall study results and limits: Overall, approximately 180 TCR beta chains were annotated as cytomegalovirus-associated. A later analysis linked a missense variant in DCLRE1C to the trimming of TCR beta V and J genes.

The rearrangement uses TRBV28 and TRBJ2-3, with 10 nucleotides matching TRBD2. The clonotype comes from a woman in her 30s in good health and CMV-seropositive. The sequenced material came from PBMCs. CDR3 in amino acids: CASRPTSGSLDTQYF. As DNA, the CDR3 is TGTGCCAGCAGACCGACTAGCGGGTCTTTGGATACGCAGTATTTT. Variable domain in full (rest from reference TRBV28 and TRBJ2-3): DVKVTQSSRYLVKRTGEKVFLECVQDMDHENMFWYRQDPGLGLRLIYFSYDVKMKEKGDIPEGYSVSREKKERFSLILESASTNQTSMYLCASRPTSGSLDTQYFGPGTRLTVL.